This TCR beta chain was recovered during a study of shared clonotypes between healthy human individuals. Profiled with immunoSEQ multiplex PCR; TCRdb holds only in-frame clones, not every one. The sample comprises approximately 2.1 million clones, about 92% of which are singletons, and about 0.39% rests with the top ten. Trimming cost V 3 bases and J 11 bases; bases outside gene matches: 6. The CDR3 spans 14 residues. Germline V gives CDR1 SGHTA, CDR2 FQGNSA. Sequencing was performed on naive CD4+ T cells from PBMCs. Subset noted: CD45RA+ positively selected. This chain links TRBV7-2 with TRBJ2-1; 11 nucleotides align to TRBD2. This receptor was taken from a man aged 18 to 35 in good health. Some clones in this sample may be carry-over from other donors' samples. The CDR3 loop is CASSFSGRAGKQFF. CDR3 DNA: TGTGCCAGCAGCTTTAGCGGGAGGGCCGGAAAGCAGTTCTTC.